This T cell receptor (beta chain) came from a study of T-cell memory formation after mild COVID-19. As for the study in general: The TCR clusters were mostly specific to one donor.

The CDR3 loop spans 16 amino acids. Per the germline V gene, CDR1 is KGHDR and CDR2 is SFDVKD. V was cut by 3 bases and J by 2 bases, with 12 bases left in between. This clonotype was counted only a few times. Its antigen is currently unknown. General study findings and limits: Nothing confirmed that second-wave clones peaking on day 37 were specific for SARS-CoV-2.

TCRdb processed the 5' RACE reads anew with MiXCR; each CDR3 protein has one entry. Seen here are 350,000 to 500,000 distinct CDR3 sequences, around 20% observed once, and the top ten hold 7.5% to 9.5%. Sequencing was performed on PBMCs or a T cell subset sorted from them (not recorded which). The clonotype was recovered from an adult woman who had mild COVID-19 (a few samples of this study predate the infection). Cell type and time point are not known. The rearrangement joins TRBV24-1 to TRBJ2-2; weak D call: TRBD1 (6 bases). The CDR3 DNA reads TGTGCCACCAGTGATCCCGGGACATTTAACACCGGGGAGCTGTTTTTT. Its translation: CATSDPGTFNTGELFF.